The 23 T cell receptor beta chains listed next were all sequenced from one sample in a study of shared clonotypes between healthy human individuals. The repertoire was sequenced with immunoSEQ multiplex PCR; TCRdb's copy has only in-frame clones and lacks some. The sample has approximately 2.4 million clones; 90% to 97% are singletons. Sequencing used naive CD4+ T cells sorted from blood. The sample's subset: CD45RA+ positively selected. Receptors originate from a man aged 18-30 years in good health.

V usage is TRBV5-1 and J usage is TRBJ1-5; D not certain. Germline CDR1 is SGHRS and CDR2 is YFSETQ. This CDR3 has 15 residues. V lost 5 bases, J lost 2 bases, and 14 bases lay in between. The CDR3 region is CASRKEGTGNQPQHF. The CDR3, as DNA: TGCGCCAGCAGAAAGGAGGGTACAGGCAATCAGCCCCAGCATTTT.

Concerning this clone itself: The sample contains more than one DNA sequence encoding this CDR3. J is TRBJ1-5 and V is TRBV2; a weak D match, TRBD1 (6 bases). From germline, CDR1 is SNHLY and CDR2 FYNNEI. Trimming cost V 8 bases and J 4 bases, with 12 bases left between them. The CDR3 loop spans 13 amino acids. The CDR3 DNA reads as TGTGCCAGCCGAGGACAGACAAATCAGCCCCAGCATTTT. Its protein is CASRGQTNQPQHF.

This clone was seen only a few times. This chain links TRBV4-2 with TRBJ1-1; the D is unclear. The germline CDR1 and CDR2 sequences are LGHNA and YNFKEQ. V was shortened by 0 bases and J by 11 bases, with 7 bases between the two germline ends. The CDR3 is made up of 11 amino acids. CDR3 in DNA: TGTGCCAGCAGCCAAGATCGTTTGGCTTTCTTT. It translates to CASSQDRLAFF.

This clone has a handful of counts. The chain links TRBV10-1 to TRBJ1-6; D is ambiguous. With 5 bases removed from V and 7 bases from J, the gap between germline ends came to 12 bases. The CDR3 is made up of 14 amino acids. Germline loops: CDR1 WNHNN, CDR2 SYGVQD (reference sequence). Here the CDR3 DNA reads TGCGCCAGCAGTTCAAGCCTACAGAATTCACCCCTCCACTTT. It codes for CASSSSLQNSPLHF.

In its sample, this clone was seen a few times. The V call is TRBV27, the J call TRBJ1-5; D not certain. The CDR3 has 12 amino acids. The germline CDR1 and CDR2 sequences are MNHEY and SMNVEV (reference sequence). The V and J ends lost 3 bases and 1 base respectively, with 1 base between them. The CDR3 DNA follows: TGTGCCAGCAGTTTCAGCAATCAGCCCCAGCATTTT. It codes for CASSFSNQPQHF.

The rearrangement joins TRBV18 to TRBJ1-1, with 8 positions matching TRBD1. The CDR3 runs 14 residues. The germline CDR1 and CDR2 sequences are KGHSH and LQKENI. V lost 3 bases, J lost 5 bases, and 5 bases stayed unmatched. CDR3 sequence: CASSPGRGQTEAFF. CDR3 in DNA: TGTGCCAGCTCACCGGGCAGGGGGCAGACTGAAGCTTTCTTT.

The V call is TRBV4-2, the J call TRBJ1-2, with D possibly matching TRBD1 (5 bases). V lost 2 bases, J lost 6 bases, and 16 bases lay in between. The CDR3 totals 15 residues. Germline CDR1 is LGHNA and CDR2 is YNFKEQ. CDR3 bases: TGTGCCAGCAGCCAAACCGGGACGATGGGAGATGGCTACACCTTC. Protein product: CASSQTGTMGDGYTF.

DNA for the CDR3: TGTGCCATCAGTGAAGGACTAGCCCCCACAGATACGCAGTATTTT. It encodes CAISEGLAPTDTQYF. V is TRBV10-3 and J is TRBJ2-3; 8 bases fit TRBD2. V shed 3 bases and J 2 bases; nucleotides not matched to a gene: 4. This CDR3 contains 15 residues. The germline V gene encodes CDR1 ENHRY and CDR2 SYGVKD.

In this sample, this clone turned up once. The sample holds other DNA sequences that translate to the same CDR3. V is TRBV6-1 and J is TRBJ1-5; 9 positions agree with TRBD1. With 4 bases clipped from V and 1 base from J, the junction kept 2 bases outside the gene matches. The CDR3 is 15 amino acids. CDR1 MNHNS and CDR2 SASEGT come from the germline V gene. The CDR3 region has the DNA TGTGCCAGCAGTGCGACAGGGGGGAGCAATCAGCCCCAGCATTTT. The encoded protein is CASSATGGSNQPQHF.

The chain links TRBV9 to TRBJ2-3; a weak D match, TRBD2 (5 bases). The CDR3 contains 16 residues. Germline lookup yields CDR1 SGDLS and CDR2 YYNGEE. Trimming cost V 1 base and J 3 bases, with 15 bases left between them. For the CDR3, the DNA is TGTGCCAGCAGCGTAAACCCGACTATCCGGACAGATACGCAGTATTTT. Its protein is CASSVNPTIRTDTQYF.

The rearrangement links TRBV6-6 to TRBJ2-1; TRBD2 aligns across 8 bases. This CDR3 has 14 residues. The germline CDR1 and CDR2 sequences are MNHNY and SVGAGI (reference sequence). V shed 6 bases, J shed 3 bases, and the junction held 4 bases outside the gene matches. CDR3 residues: CASRLGLGYNEQFF. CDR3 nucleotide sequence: TGTGCCAGCAGATTGGGACTAGGCTACAATGAGCAGTTCTTC.

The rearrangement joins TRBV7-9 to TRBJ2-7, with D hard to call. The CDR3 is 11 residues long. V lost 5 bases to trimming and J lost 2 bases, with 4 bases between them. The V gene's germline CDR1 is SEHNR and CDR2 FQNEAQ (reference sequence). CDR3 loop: CASSHAYEQYF. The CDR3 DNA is TGTGCCAGCAGCCACGCCTACGAGCAGTACTTC.

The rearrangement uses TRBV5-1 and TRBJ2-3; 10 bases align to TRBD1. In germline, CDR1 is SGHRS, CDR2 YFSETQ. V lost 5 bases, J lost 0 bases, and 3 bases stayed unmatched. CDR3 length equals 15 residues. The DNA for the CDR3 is TGCGCCAGCAGACCGGGACAGGGGAGCACAGATACGCAGTATTTT. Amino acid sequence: CASRPGQGSTDTQYF.

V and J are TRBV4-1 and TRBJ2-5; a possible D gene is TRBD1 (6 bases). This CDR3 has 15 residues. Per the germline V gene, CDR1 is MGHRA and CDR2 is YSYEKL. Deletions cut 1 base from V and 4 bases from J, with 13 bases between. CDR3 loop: CASSQGGQGRETQYF. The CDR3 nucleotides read TGCGCCAGCAGCCAAGGGGGGCAGGGGAGAGAGACCCAGTACTTC.

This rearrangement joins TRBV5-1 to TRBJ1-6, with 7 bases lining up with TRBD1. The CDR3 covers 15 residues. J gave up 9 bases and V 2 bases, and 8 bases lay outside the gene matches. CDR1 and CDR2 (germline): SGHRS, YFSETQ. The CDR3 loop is CASSLAGGDGSPLHF. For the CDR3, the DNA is TGCGCCAGCAGCTTAGCAGGGGGGGACGGTTCACCCCTCCACTTT.

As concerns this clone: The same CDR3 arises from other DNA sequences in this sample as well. The CDR3 here is CASRRQGGSYEQYF. DNA of the CDR3: TGTGCCAGCAGGCGACAGGGGGGATCCTACGAGCAGTACTTC. This chain connects TRBV2 to TRBJ2-7; 9 bases map to TRBD1. Trimming removed 6 bases from V and 1 base from J; junction bases left unmatched: 4. The CDR3 runs 14 residues. Germline V gives CDR1 SNHLY, CDR2 FYNNEI.

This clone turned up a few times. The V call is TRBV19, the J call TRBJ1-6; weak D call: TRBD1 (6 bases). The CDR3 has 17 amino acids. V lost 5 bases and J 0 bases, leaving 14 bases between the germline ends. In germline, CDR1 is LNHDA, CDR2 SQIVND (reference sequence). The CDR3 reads CASSQDSLGSYNSPLHF. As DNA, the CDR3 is TGTGCCAGTAGTCAGGACAGCCTGGGCTCCTATAATTCACCCCTCCACTTT.

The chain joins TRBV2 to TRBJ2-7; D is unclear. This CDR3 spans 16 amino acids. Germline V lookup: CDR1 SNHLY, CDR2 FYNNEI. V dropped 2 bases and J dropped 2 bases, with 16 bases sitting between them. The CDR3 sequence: CASSENMNNPTYEQYF. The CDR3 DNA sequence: TGTGCCAGCAGTGAAAATATGAACAACCCAACCTACGAGCAGTACTTC. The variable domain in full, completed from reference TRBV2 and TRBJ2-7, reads EPEVTQTPSHQVTQMGQEVILRCVPISNHLYFYWYRQILGQKVEFLVSFYNNEISEKSEIFDDQFSVERPDGSNFTLKIRSTKLEDSAMYFCASSENMNNPTYEQYFGPGTRLTVT.

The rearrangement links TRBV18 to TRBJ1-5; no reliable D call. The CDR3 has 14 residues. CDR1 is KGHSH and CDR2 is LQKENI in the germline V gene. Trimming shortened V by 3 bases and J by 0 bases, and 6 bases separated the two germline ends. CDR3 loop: CASSPTSSNQPQHF. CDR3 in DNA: TGTGCCAGCTCACCGACAAGTAGCAATCAGCCCCAGCATTTT.

The CDR3 reads CASSEFKGQETQYF. For the CDR3, the DNA is TGTGCCAGCAGTGAATTTAAGGGCCAAGAGACCCAGTACTTC. This sequence joins TRBV25-1 and TRBJ2-5; no firm D call. CDR1 is MGHDK and CDR2 is SYGVNS in the germline V gene. There are 14 residues in the CDR3. V lost 1 base, J lost 1 base, and 7 bases lay in between.

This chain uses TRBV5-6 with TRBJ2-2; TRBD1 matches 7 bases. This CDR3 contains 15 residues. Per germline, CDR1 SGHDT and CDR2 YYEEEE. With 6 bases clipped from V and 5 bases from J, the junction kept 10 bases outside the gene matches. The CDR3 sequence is CASMETGRGTGELFF. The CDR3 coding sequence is TGTGCCAGCATGGAGACAGGGCGAGGGACCGGGGAGCTGTTTTTT.

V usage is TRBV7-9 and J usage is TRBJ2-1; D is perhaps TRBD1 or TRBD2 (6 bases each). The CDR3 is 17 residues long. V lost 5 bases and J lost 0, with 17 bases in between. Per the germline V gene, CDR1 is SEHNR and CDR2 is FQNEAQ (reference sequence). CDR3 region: CASSTQRGVSSYNEQFF. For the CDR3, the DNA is TGTGCCAGCAGCACACAGAGGGGGGTCAGCTCCTACAATGAGCAGTTCTTC.

The CDR3 is CASSLDRFEAFF. As DNA, the CDR3 is TGCGCCAGCAGCTTGGACAGATTTGAAGCTTTCTTT. The J gene is TRBJ1-1, the V gene TRBV5-1; D is uncertain. Per the germline V gene, CDR1 is SGHRS and CDR2 is YFSETQ. CDR3 length: 12 residues. V lost 0 bases, J lost 7 bases, and 7 bases lay in between.